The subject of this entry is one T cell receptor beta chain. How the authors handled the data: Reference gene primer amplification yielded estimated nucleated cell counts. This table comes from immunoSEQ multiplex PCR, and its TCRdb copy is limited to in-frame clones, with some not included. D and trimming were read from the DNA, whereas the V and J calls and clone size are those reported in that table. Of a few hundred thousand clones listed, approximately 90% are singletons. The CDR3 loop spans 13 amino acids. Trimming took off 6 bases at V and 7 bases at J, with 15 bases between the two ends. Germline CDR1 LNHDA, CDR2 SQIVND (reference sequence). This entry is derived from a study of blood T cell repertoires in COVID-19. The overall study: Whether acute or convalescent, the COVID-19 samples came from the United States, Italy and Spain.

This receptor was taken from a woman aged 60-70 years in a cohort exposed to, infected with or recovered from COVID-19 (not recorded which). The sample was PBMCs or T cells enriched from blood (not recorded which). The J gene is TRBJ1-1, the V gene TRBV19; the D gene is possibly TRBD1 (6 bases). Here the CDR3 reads CASSQGQSVEAFF. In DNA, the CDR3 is TGTGCCAGTAGCCAGGGACAATCCGTTGAAGCTTTCTTT.